This TCR beta chain was identified during a study of CD8 T cells in Susac syndrome. The sample holds one count of this clonotype. The CDR3 has 16 residues. Germline V gives CDR1 MNHEY, CDR2 SMNVEV (reference sequence). The V segment lost 4 bases and the J segment 0 bases; nucleotides outside the gene matches: 8. When the RNA was reverse transcribed, random hexamers were used with an input of roughly 0.45 to 1 ug. One entry per CDR3 protein, called by TCRdb with MiXCR from the immunoSEQ multiplex PCR reads. This table holds a few hundred thousand distinct CDR3 sequences, approximately 91% found once. V gene TRBV27 combines with J gene TRBJ2-7; the match to TRBD2 covers 8 bases. Sequenced: CD8+ T cells from PBMCs. The clonotype was recovered from a human donor with multiple sclerosis. The CDR3 nucleotides are TGTGCCAGCAGTTGGTCAGCGGGAGAAGACTCCTACGAGCAGTACTTC. Translation: CASSWSAGEDSYEQYF.